The clone carrying this TCR beta chain came up a few times. Its specificity is unknown. This entry is derived from a study of beta chain features in type 1 diabetes. Study-level results: Type 1 diabetes patients had TCRB CDR3s that were shorter (moderately but significantly so) in all four CD4+ subsets. Across patients, naive, central memory and Treg TCRB repertoires exhibited apparently greater similarity than was observed across healthy donors.

The length of the CDR3 is 15 residues. Germline V CDR1 and CDR2: MDHEN, SYDVKM. V was clipped by 6 bases and J by 3 bases; unmatched bases: 8. All of the isolated RNA was reverse transcribed, so expressed TCRB transcripts were sequenced. The data were produced by immunoSEQ multiplex PCR, yet TCRdb's version contains in-frame clones alone and is incomplete. This table has approximately 330,000 clones, 9.5% to 11% appearing once. The receptor was derived from a woman under 40 in good health. The J gene is TRBJ2-7, the V gene TRBV28; 10 nucleotides match TRBD2. Sequenced sample: naive CD4+ T cells from blood. This CDR3 reads CASSQSGRAGYEQYF. The CDR3 DNA reads TGTGCCAGCAGCCAGAGCGGGAGGGCCGGCTACGAGCAGTACTTC.